The clone carrying this T cell receptor beta chain has a single count. Antigen specificity is unknown. Some clones are missing from TCRdb's copy, which holds only in-frame ones; the method was immunoSEQ multiplex PCR. The table includes more than 1,200,000 clones, approximately 98.5% detected once. The CDR3 runs to 16 residues. The V and J ends lost 2 bases and 7 bases, in that order; junction bases with no gene match: 8. Per the germline V gene, CDR1 is SGHAT and CDR2 is FQNNGV. This sample is part of a study of shared clonotypes between healthy human individuals. Study results and limitations: Clonotype sharing across a few donors was observed for roughly 5% of naive CD4 clonotypes.

It was into CD45RA+ naive and CD45RA-negative memory subsets that the CD4+ cells were split. The chain carries TRBV11-2 and TRBJ2-2; TRBD2 aligns across 9 bases. Sequenced: naive CD4+ T cells sorted from blood. Specified subset: CD45RA+ positively selected. The receptor was isolated from a man aged 25 to 40 in good health. For the CDR3, the DNA is TGTGCCAGCAGCTTAATGCTAGCGGGGAAGGGCGGGGAGCTGTTTTTT. Protein: CASSLMLAGKGGELFF.